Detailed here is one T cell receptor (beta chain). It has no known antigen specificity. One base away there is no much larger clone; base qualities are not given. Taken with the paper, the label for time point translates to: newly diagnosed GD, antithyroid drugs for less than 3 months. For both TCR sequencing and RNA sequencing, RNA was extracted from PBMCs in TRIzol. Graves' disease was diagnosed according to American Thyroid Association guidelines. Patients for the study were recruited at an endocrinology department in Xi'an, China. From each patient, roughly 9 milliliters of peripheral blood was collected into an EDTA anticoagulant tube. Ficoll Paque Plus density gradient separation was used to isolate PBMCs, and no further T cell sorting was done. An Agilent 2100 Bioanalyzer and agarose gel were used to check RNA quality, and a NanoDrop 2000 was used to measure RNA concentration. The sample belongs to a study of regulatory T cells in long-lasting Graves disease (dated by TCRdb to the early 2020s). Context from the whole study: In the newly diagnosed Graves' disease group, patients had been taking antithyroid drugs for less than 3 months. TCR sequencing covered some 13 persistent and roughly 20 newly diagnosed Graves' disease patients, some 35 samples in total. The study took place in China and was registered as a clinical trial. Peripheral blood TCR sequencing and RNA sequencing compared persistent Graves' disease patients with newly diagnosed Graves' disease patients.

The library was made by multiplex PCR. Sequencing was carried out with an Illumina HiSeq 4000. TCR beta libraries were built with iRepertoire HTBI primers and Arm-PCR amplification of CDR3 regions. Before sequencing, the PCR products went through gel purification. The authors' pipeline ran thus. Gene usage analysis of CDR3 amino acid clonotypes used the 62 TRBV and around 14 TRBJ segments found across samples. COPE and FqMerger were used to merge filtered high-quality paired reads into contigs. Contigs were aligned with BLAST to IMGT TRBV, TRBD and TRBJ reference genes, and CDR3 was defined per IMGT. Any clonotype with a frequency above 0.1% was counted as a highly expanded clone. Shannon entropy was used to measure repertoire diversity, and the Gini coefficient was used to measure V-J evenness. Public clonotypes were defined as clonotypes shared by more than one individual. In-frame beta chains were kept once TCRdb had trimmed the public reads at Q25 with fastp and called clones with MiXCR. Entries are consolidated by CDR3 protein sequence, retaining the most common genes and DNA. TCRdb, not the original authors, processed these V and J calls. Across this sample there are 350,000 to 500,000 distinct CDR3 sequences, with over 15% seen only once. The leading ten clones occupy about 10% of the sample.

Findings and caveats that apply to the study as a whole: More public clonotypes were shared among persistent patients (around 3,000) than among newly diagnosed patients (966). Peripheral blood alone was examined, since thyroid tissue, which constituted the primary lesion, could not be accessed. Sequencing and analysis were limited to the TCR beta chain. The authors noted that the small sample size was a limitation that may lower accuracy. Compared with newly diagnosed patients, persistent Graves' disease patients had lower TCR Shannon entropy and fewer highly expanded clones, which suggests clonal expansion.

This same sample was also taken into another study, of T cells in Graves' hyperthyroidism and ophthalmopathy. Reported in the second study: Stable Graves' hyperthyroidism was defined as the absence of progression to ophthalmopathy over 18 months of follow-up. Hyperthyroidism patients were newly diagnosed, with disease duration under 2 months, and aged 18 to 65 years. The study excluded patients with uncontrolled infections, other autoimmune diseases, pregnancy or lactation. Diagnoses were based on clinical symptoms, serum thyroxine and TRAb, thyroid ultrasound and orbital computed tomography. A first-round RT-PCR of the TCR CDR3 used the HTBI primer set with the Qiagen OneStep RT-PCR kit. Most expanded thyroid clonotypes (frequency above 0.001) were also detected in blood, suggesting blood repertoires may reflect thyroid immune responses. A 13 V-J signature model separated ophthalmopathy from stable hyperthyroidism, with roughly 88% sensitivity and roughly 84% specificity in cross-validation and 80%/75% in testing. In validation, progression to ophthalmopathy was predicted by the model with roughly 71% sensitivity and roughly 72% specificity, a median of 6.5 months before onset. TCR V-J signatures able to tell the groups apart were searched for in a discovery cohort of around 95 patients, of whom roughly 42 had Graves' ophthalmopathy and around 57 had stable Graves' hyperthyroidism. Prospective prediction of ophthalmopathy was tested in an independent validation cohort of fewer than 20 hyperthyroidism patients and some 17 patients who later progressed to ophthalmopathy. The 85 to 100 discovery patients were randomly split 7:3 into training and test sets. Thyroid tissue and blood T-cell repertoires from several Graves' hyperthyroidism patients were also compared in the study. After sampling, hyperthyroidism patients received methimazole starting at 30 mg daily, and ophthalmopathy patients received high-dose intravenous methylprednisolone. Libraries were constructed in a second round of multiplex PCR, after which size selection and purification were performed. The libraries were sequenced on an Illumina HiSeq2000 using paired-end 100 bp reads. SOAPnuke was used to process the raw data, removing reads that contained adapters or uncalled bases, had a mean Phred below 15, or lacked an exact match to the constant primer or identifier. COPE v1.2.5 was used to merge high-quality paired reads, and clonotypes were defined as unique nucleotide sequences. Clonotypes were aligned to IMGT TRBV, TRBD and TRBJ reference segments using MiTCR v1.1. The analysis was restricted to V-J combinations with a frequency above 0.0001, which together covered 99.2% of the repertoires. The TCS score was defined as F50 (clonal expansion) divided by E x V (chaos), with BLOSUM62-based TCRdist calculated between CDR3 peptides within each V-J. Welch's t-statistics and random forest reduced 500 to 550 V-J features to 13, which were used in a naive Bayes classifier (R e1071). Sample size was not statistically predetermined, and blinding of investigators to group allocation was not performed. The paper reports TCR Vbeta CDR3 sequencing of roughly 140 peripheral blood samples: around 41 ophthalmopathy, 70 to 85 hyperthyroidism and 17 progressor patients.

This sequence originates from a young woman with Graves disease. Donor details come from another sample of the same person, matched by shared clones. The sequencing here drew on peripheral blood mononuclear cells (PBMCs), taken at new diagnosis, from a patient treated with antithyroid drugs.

The bases are TGTGCCAGCAGCTCGACAGGGGGCCCAGATACGCAGTATTTT. Translated, it gives CASSSTGGPDTQYF. The chain is made from TRBV7-9 and TRBJ2-3, with 10 central nucleotides matching TRBD1. Taken from the germline V gene (reference sequence), the CDR1 and CDR2 loops are SEHNR and FQNEAQ. Inclusive of the bounding cysteine and phenylalanine, the CDR3 is 14 residues long. The sequence is cut down to CDR3 DNA, 42 bases in frame from base 1. Trimming takes 4 bases off V and 4 bases off J; junction bases not matched to a gene: 2.